This T cell receptor beta chain was retrieved from a study of Ad26.COV2.S vaccination and SARS-CoV-2 variants. Study context: Intramuscular Ad26.COV2.S at 5x10^10 or 1x10^11 viral particles. Study-wide results and limits: Overall T cell responses may have been underestimated by the analyses of TCR breadth and depth. While placebo recipients had lower spike-specific TCR breadth, vaccine recipients had more.

Libraries were prepared by immunoSEQ multiplex PCR; TCRdb keeps only in-frame clonotypes and omits some of them. The sample yields approximately 300,000 clones, roughly 80% seen once. Germline CDR1 and CDR2: ENHRY and SYGVKD. The V end lost 3 bases, the J end lost 10 bases, and 16 bases lay between the germline ends. The CDR3 consists of 15 residues. Concerning this clone: Its antigen is currently unknown.

Treatment denoted: approximately 18 received Ad26.COV2.S at low or high dose, single or two shots; 5 received placebo; per-sample allocation not given. It was on day 63 after the first vaccine or placebo injection that samples were taken. This clonotype was sampled from a person aged 18-60 years who received the Ad26.COV2.S COVID-19 vaccine or a placebo. The sequenced sample was peripheral blood, obtained in a trial of Ad26.COV2.S vaccine versus placebo. The chain has TRBV10-3 and TRBJ1-6; D unclear. CDR3 DNA: TGTGCCATCAGTGACCAGAAGGTAGGGCACTCACCCCTCCACTTT. It specifies CAISDQKVGHSPLHF.